This TCR beta chain was captured by sequencing in a study of T cell responses to AZD1222 COVID-19 vaccine. This CDR3 spans 15 amino acids. Germline V lookup: CDR1 SGHKS, CDR2 YYEKEE (reference sequence). Trimming stripped 4 bases from V and 5 bases from J, with 18 bases between. Here immunoSEQ multiplex PCR was the method, and the copy in TCRdb shows in-frame clones only, minus some. The sample contains 150,000 to 200,000 clones, roughly nine tenths of which appear only once. The rearrangement links TRBV5-5 to TRBJ1-2, with D maybe TRBD1 (5 bases). The receptor was isolated from an adult who received the AZD1222 COVID-19 vaccine. The sequenced sample was peripheral blood, obtained 28 days after the second AZD1222 dose. Here the CDR3 DNA reads TGTGCCAGCAGCCCCTTCTGGGGGAATGGGTATGGCTACACCTTC. It yields the protein CASSPFWGNGYGYTF.